These 21 T cell receptor beta chains originate from one sample sequenced in a study of blood T cell repertoires in COVID-19. Profiled with immunoSEQ multiplex PCR; TCRdb holds only in-frame clones, not every one. The profile shows approximately 180,000 clones, more than 75% of them singletons. Source material: peripheral blood. These receptors all come from a person between 65 and 80 years old with COVID-19, enrolled during active disease.

In nucleotides, the CDR3 is TGTGCCAGCAGCTCGCGACTAGCGGGGGAGCAGTTCTTC. Its protein is CASSSRLAGEQFF. The chain couples TRBV3-1 (or the pseudogene TRBV3-2) to TRBJ2-1; 11 positions agree with TRBD2. Germline V lookup: CDR1 LGHDT, CDR2 YNNKEL (reference sequence). This CDR3 is 13 amino acids long. J lost 10 bases, V lost 5 bases, and 4 bases had no gene match.

In nucleotides, the CDR3 is TGTGCCAGCAGCCAGTTACAGGGTCTCCTCGGGGAGCTGTTTTTT. Its protein product is CASSQLQGLLGELFF. The V call is TRBV3-1 (or the pseudogene TRBV3-2), the J call TRBJ2-2; D perhaps matches TRBD1 (6 bases). The CDR3 sequence is 15 residues long. V dropped 3 bases and J dropped 7 bases, with 15 bases sitting between them. Looked up from germline, CDR1 is LGHDT and CDR2 is YNNKEL (reference sequence).

The chain joins TRBV5-6 to TRBJ2-5, with D possibly TRBD1 on 5 matching bases. Trimming cost V 1 base and J 2 bases, with 9 bases left between them. The CDR3 extends over 14 amino acids. Germline CDR1 SGHDT, CDR2 YYEEEE. Written as DNA, the CDR3 is TGTGCCAGCAGCTTGCTTCCAGGGCAAGAGACCCAGTACTTC. Amino acids: CASSLLPGQETQYF.

V and J are TRBV18 and TRBJ2-2; 7 nucleotides align to TRBD1. This CDR3 is built from 16 residues. In germline, CDR1 is KGHSH, CDR2 LQKENI. V dropped 4 bases and J dropped 4; count of bases not matched to a gene: 9. The CDR3 is CASSLPGTEGTGELFF. For the CDR3, the DNA is TGTGCCAGCTCACTTCCAGGGACAGAGGGCACCGGGGAGCTGTTTTTT.

The chain recombines TRBV3-1 (or the pseudogene TRBV3-2) with TRBJ2-7; a weak D match, TRBD2 (5 bases). CDR1 and CDR2 from the germline V gene are LGHDT and YNNKEL (reference sequence). Trimming stripped 4 bases from V and 3 bases from J, with 16 bases between. This CDR3 spans 15 amino acids. The CDR3 loop is CASSLASSGIYEQYF. The CDR3 DNA is TGTGCCAGCAGCCTAGCGAGTTCGGGCATCTACGAGCAGTACTTC.

The V call is TRBV20-1, the J call TRBJ2-3; D might be TRBD2 (6 bases). Trimming removed 0 bases at V and 9 bases at J, with 7 bases between. This CDR3 contains 11 residues. CDR1 and CDR2 (germline): DFQATT, SNEGSKA (reference sequence). The CDR3 nucleotides read TGCAGTGCTAGAGATCGGGGGACGCAGTATTTT. Protein product: CSARDRGTQYF.

The chain combines TRBV27 with TRBJ1-5; 9 bases map to TRBD1. CDR3 length: 16 amino acids. V lost 8 bases, J lost 2 bases, and 10 bases stayed unmatched. In germline, CDR1 is MNHEY, CDR2 SMNVEV (reference sequence). CDR3 region: CASRTRGTGRNQPQHF. The CDR3 DNA reads as TGTGCCAGCCGCACCCGTGGGACAGGGCGCAATCAGCCCCAGCATTTT.

This chain connects TRBV20-1 to TRBJ2-5, with 8 bases matching TRBD2. The CDR3 is made up of 15 amino acids. The germline V gene encodes CDR1 DFQATT and CDR2 SNEGSKA (reference sequence). Trimming took 3 bases from V and 2 from J; bases not matched to a gene: 8. CDR3 loop: CSASSDSGTQETQYF. In DNA form, the CDR3 reads TGCAGTGCTAGTTCTGATAGCGGGACACAAGAGACCCAGTACTTC.

Here the CDR3 reads CASSYSREPTDTQYF. The DNA for the CDR3 is TGTGCCAGCAGTTATTCCCGGGAGCCCACAGATACGCAGTATTTT. The chain joins TRBV6-6 to TRBJ2-3, with a weak D call TRBD2 (6 bases). Germline assignment: CDR1 MNHNY and CDR2 SVGAGI (reference sequence). The V end was cut by 3 bases, the J end by 2 bases, with 12 bases between. This CDR3 is 15 amino acids long.

This sequence joins TRBV28 and TRBJ2-2, with D perhaps matching TRBD2 (5 bases). The germline V gene encodes CDR1 MDHEN and CDR2 SYDVKM. V lost 1 base and J lost 4, with 10 bases in between. The CDR3 sequence is 15 residues long. The CDR3 DNA sequence: TGTGCCAGCAGTTTATCCGGGATAGCCACCGGGGAGCTGTTTTTT. Protein product: CASSLSGIATGELFF.

This clone was counted many times. The chain employs TRBV19 and TRBJ1-5; a weak D match, TRBD1 (5 bases). Per germline, CDR1 LNHDA and CDR2 SQIVND (reference sequence). This CDR3 has 18 amino acids. V lost 4 bases, J lost 0 bases, and 19 bases lay in between. The CDR3 DNA sequence: TGTGCCAGTAGTAGTAAATTTTCGCGGGGGTTTAGCAATCAGCCCCAGCATTTT. This codes for CASSSKFSRGFSNQPQHF.

The chain combines TRBV19 with TRBJ2-3; 8 bases line up with TRBD1. This CDR3 region has 17 residues. CDR1 LNHDA and CDR2 SQIVND come from the germline V gene (reference sequence). Trimming cost V 4 bases and J 0 bases; bases outside gene matches: 9. The CDR3 nucleotides read TGTGCCAGTAGTAGGGCCACAGGGGGTGCTAGCACAGATACGCAGTATTTT. Translated: CASSRATGGASTDTQYF.

The chain links TRBV6-6 to TRBJ1-6; tentative D call: TRBD1 (6 bases). CDR1 is MNHNY, CDR2 SVGAGI, per germline (reference sequence). The V end lost 2 bases, the J end lost 17 bases, and 13 bases lay between the germline ends. The CDR3 is made up of 12 amino acids. CDR3 sequence reads: CASSYQTGPVHF. In DNA form, the CDR3 reads TGTGCCAGCAGTTACCAGACAGGTCCAGTCCACTTT.

The chain has TRBV28 and TRBJ1-4, with D perhaps matching TRBD1 (5 bases). V lost 6 bases and J 2 bases, leaving 13 bases between the germline ends. This CDR3 spans 15 amino acids. Germline V CDR1 and CDR2: MDHEN, SYDVKM. The CDR3 DNA reads as TGTGCCAGCAGCACCACACGGGGGACTAATGAAAAACTGTTTTTT. As protein: CASSTTRGTNEKLFF.

V and J are TRBV2 and TRBJ2-4, with 9 nucleotides matching TRBD2. Germline V CDR1 and CDR2: SNHLY, FYNNEI. The ends lost 1 base at V and 10 bases at J; junction bases unmatched: 2. This CDR3 is 13 amino acids long. CDR3 coding DNA: TGTGCCAGCAGTGAAGACCTAGCGGGGATTCAGTACTTC. Encoded protein: CASSEDLAGIQYF.

The V and J genes are TRBV5-5 and TRBJ1-1, with 7 bases matching TRBD1. CDR3 size: 15 residues. J gave up 4 bases and V 0 bases, and 6 bases lay outside the gene matches. From germline, CDR1 is SGHKS and CDR2 YYEKEE (reference sequence). The CDR3 coding sequence is TGTGCCAGCAGCTTGGTCGACAGGGCAAGCACTGAAGCTTTCTTT. Translating gives CASSLVDRASTEAFF. The full variable domain, completed using reference TRBV5-5 and TRBJ1-1, is DAGVTQSPTHLIKTRGQQVTLRCSPISGHKSVSWYQQVLGQGPQFIFQYYEKEERGRGNFPDRFSARQFPNYSSELNVNALLLGDSALYLCASSLVDRASTEAFFGQGTRLTVV.

V gene TRBV5-4 combines with J gene TRBJ2-3; a possible D gene is TRBD1 (5 bases). V was shortened by 3 bases and J by 1 base, with 12 bases between the two germline ends. CDR1 and CDR2 (germline): SGHNT, YYREEE (reference sequence). CDR3 size: 15 residues. The CDR3 region is CASSYRQSGTDTQYF. Written as DNA, the CDR3 is TGTGCCAGCAGCTACCGACAGAGTGGCACAGATACGCAGTATTTT.

V usage is TRBV6-2 or TRBV6-3 and J usage is TRBJ2-2; a weak D match, TRBD2 (6 bases). The V and J ends lost 6 bases and 7 bases respectively, with 18 bases between them. The CDR3 loop spans 15 amino acids. Germline CDR1 and CDR2: MNHEY and SVGEGT. The DNA of the CDR3 is TGTGCCAGCAGCTCCGGGACTTCCCGTGGCGGGGAGCTGTTTTTT. Its protein is CASSSGTSRGGELFF.

CDR3 bases: TGTGCCAGTAGTATAGTTACAGGGAGTTTTGGGGCTGAAGCTTTCTTT. Translated, it gives CASSIVTGSFGAEAFF. The chain joins TRBV19 to TRBJ1-1; D perhaps matches TRBD1 (6 bases). The CDR3 covers 16 residues. V lost 1 base to trimming and J lost 6 bases, with 18 bases between them. Germline V gene lookup returns CDR1 LNHDA and CDR2 SQIVND (reference sequence).

This clone appeared a single time. The chain uses TRBV9 and TRBJ2-3; perhaps TRBD2 as D (5 bases). The CDR3 spans 11 residues. Trimming left V 7 bases short and J 8 bases short, with 11 bases between. Germline CDR1 and CDR2: SGDLS and YYNGEE. The CDR3 nucleotides read TGTGCCAGCGCAAGGACTGCTACGCAGTATTTT. Encoded protein: CASARTATQYF.

The chain links TRBV11-2 to TRBJ1-4, with 9 bases that match TRBD1. V lost 5 bases and J lost 11; bases outside the gene matches: 12. The germline gives CDR1 SGHAT, CDR2 FQNNGV. The CDR3 is 15 residues long. The CDR3 bases are TGTGCCAGCAGCCAGGGCCGGGACAGGGTTTACAAACTGTTTTTT. Amino acid sequence: CASSQGRDRVYKLFF.